Sequencing of this TCR beta chain was carried out in a study of Ad26.COV2.S vaccination and SARS-CoV-2 variants. Treatment indicated: some 20 received Ad26.COV2.S at low or high dose, single or two shots; several received placebo; per-sample allocation not given. After the first vaccine or placebo injection, samples were drawn on day 63. Germline V gene sequence: CDR1 LGHNA, CDR2 YNFKEQ. The CDR3 runs to 14 residues. The V end lost 4 bases, the J end lost 9 bases, and 16 bases lay between the germline ends. Sequenced by immunoSEQ multiplex PCR; TCRdb stores in-frame clones only, minus some. The sample lists roughly 330,000 clones; about nine tenths were seen once. This clone was observed once.

Sample: peripheral blood, taken in a trial of Ad26.COV2.S vaccine versus placebo. The sequence derives from a person aged 18-65 years who received the Ad26.COV2.S COVID-19 vaccine or a placebo. J is TRBJ2-1 and V is TRBV4-2, with D possibly being TRBD1 (5 bases). In DNA, the CDR3 is TGTGCCAGCAGCCGGACCCCAGGGCCTGGTGAGCAGTTCTTC. Encoded protein: CASSRTPGPGEQFF.